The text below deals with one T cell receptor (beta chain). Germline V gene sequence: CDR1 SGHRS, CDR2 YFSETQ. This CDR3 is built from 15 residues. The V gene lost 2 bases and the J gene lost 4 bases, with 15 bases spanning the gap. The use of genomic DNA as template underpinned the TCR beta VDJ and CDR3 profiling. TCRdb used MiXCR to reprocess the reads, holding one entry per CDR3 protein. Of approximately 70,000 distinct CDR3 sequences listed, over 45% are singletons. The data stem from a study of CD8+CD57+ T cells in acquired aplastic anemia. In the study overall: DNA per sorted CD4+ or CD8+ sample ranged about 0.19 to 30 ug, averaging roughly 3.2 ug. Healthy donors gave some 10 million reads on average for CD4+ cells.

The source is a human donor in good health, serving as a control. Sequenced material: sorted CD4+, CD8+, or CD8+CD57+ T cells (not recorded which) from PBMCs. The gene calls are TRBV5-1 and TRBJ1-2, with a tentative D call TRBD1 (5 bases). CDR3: CASSFKGQAFYGYTF. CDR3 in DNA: TGCGCCAGCAGCTTCAAGGGGCAGGCCTTCTATGGCTACACCTTC. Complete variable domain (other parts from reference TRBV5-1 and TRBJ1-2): KAGVTQTPRYLIKTRGQQVTLSCSPISGHRSVSWYQQTPGQGLQFLFEYFSETQRNKGNFPGRFSGRQFSNSRSEMNVSTLELGDSALYLCASSFKGQAFYGYTFGSGTRLTVV.